The 6 T cell receptor beta chains below all came from one sample that was sequenced in a study of CD8 T cells in Susac syndrome. It was with random hexamers that roughly 0.45 to 1 ug RNA was reverse transcribed. TCRdb analysed the immunoSEQ multiplex PCR reads with MiXCR anew, one entry per CDR3 protein. The data contain approximately 150,000 distinct CDR3 sequences, around 90% of them singletons. The source material was CD4+ T cells from PBMCs. The origin of the receptors is a human donor in good health.

The V and J genes are TRBV9 and TRBJ2-2; D is perhaps TRBD2 (5 bases). The CDR3 contains 15 residues. The V end lost 0 bases, the J end lost 2 bases, and 8 bases lay between the germline ends. The germline V gene has CDR1 SGDLS and CDR2 YYNGEE. The CDR3 nucleotides read TGTGCCAGCAGCGTAGGAGGGCTTAACACCGGGGAGCTGTTTTTT. Its translation: CASSVGGLNTGELFF.

The rearrangement uses TRBV6-2 or TRBV6-3 and TRBJ1-2; D unclear. The CDR3 has 14 residues. V lost 0 bases, J lost 2 bases, and 7 bases lay in between. Germline-derived CDR1 and CDR2 are MNHEY and SVGEGT. The CDR3, as DNA: TGTGCCAGCAGTTACTCAGGAGGGAACTATGGCTACACCTTC. This sequence encodes CASSYSGGNYGYTF.

This rearrangement joins TRBV20-1 to TRBJ2-3, with 7 bases fitting TRBD2. The CDR3 is made up of 15 amino acids. V lost 0 bases and J lost 4; bases outside the gene matches: 7. Germline V gives CDR1 DFQATT, CDR2 SNEGSKA (reference sequence). The CDR3 DNA reads TGCAGTGCTAGAGATAGCTATGCGGGGGCAGATACGCAGTATTTT. Amino acids: CSARDSYAGADTQYF.

The chain employs TRBV10-3 and TRBJ2-5; the match to TRBD1 covers 8 bases. The V gene end was trimmed by 5 bases and the J gene end by 5 bases; junction bases not matched to a gene: 7. The CDR3 covers 14 residues. CDR1 and CDR2 (germline): ENHRY, SYGVKD. CDR3: CAISLGTGPETQYF. Here the CDR3 DNA reads TGTGCCATCAGTCTCGGGACAGGACCGGAGACCCAGTACTTC.

The chain uses TRBV11-1 and TRBJ2-1; the match to TRBD2 covers 9 bases. The germline CDR1 and CDR2 sequences are SGHAT and FQDESV (reference sequence). This CDR3 comprises 12 residues. V trimming: 2 bases; J trimming: 12 bases; junction bases outside the gene matches: 2. In nucleotides, the CDR3 is TGTGCCAGCAGCTTACCTAGCGGGGTGCAGTTCTTC. Encoded protein: CASSLPSGVQFF. The full variable domain, its missing parts supplied by reference TRBV11-1 and TRBJ2-1, is EAEVAQSPRYKITEKSQAVAFWCDPISGHATLYWYRQILGQGPELLVQFQDESVVDDSQLPKDRFSAERLKGVDSTLKIQPAELGDSAMYLCASSLPSGVQFFGPGTRLTVL.

The rearrangement links TRBV5-1 to TRBJ2-3, with D hard to call. Germline loops: CDR1 SGHRS, CDR2 YFSETQ. The CDR3 has 14 amino acids. Trimming took off 4 bases at V and 6 bases at J, with 15 bases between the two ends. For the CDR3, the DNA is TGCGCCAGCAGCCGAGAGTCTCAAACGGATACGCAGTATTTT. Protein sequence: CASSRESQTDTQYF.